One and the same sample provided the 5 T cell receptor beta chains below, sequenced in a study of T cell responses to AZD1222 COVID-19 vaccine. Generated by immunoSEQ multiplex PCR, the TCRdb table keeps only in-frame clones and is missing some. The sample comprises around 100,000 clones, roughly nine tenths of which are singletons, and about a sixth rests with the top ten. The sample consisted of peripheral blood, taken on day 0 of AZD1222 vaccination. All receptors come from an adult in good health.

The chain carries TRBV10-2 and TRBJ2-2; TRBD2 aligns across 10 bases. This CDR3 spans 15 amino acids. Unmatched junction bases numbered 6, after V lost 7 bases and J lost 4 bases. Germline CDR1 reads WSHSY; CDR2 reads SAAADI. This CDR3 is CASTAAGGGTGELFF. The DNA of the CDR3 is TGCGCCAGCACTGCAGCGGGAGGGGGCACCGGGGAGCTGTTTTTT.

The chain combines TRBV7-2 with TRBJ2-4; 9 bases map to TRBD2. Germline loops: CDR1 SGHTA, CDR2 FQGNSA. This CDR3 contains 18 residues. The V gene end was trimmed by 1 base and the J gene end by 3 bases; junction bases not matched to a gene: 10. CDR3 DNA: TGTGCCAGCAGCTTAGAAGCCGCGGGAGGGCCGGGCAAAAACATTCAGTACTTC. Its translation is CASSLEAAGGPGKNIQYF.

The chain is built from TRBV4-1 and TRBJ1-4; no clear D gene. Germline loops: CDR1 MGHRA, CDR2 YSYEKL. This CDR3 has 14 amino acids. With 8 bases removed from V and 7 bases from J, the gap between germline ends came to 17 bases. The CDR3 DNA follows: TGCGCCAGCTCCGCGACACCGGAGGGTGAAAAACTGTTTTTT. It encodes CASSATPEGEKLFF.

The chain recombines TRBV19 with TRBJ2-7; no reliable D call. V shed 4 bases and J shed 0 bases, with 13 bases lying between them. CDR3 length: 15 amino acids. Germline assignment: CDR1 LNHDA and CDR2 SQIVND (reference sequence). CDR3 in amino acids: CASSKAPPLSYEQYF. The CDR3 nucleotides read TGTGCCAGTAGTAAGGCTCCCCCGCTCTCCTACGAGCAGTACTTC.

The V call is TRBV3-1 (or the pseudogene TRBV3-2), the J call TRBJ1-2; D gene uncertain. With 0 bases removed from V and 5 bases from J, the gap between germline ends came to 16 bases. There are 16 residues in the CDR3. Germline values: CDR1 LGHDT, CDR2 YNNKEL (reference sequence). CDR3 residues: CASSQDTVVRRYGYTF. The CDR3 nucleotides are TGTGCCAGCAGCCAAGATACCGTCGTGCGCCGTTATGGCTACACCTTC.